One sample yielded the 3 T cell receptor beta chains listed below, sequenced in a study of blood T cell repertoires in COVID-19. The table came from immunoSEQ multiplex PCR; TCRdb's copy has only in-frame clones and leaves some out. The data contain approximately 260,000 clones, roughly 84% of them seen just once; the ten biggest clones take up 3.4%. Sequenced: PBMCs or T cells enriched from blood (not recorded which). Every receptor here comes from a man in his fifties or sixties who had recovered from COVID-19.

This chain links TRBV15 with TRBJ1-5; D may be TRBD1 (6 bases). This CDR3 has 15 residues. In germline, CDR1 is LNHNV, CDR2 YYDKDF (reference sequence). The V and J ends lost 0 bases and 8 bases respectively, with 14 bases between them. The CDR3 here is CATSRETGRFEPQHF. The CDR3 nucleotides read TGTGCCACCAGCAGAGAAACAGGGAGATTCGAGCCCCAGCATTTT.

The V call is TRBV7-9, the J call TRBJ1-1; no firm D call. From germline, CDR1 is SEHNR and CDR2 FQNEAQ (reference sequence). CDR3 size: 16 residues. V was shortened by 2 bases and J by 4 bases, with 17 bases between the two germline ends. CDR3 bases: TGTGCCAGCAGCTTAATAACTAGAAGAGCCGGCACTGAAGCTTTCTTT. This sequence encodes CASSLITRRAGTEAFF.

This sequence joins TRBV9 and TRBJ2-5; maybe TRBD2 (6 bases). Germline CDR1 is SGDLS and CDR2 is YYNGEE. There are 16 residues in the CDR3. V shed 10 bases and J shed 4 bases, with 26 bases lying between them. CDR3 region: CAHSKYRGAPPETQYF. In DNA, the CDR3 is TGTGCCCATTCGAAATATCGCGGGGCACCCCCAGAGACCCAGTACTTC.